This T cell receptor (beta chain) derives from a study of post-analysis software for immune sequencing data. Notes on the study in general: About 5 TRBV segments were more frequent in patients than controls; TRBV5-6, TRBV5-1 and TRBV20-1 belonged to this group. Patients with multiple sclerosis recorded significantly lower normalized Chao1 diversity than controls, the study found.

Germline V gives CDR1 MNHEY, CDR2 SVGAGI. CDR3 length equals 13 residues. Germline trimming cut 7 bases from V and 10 bases from J; bases unmatched to any gene: 10. About this clonotype itself: The target antigen is unknown.

Carried by the TCR beta cDNA libraries were unique molecular identifiers. TCRdb passed the PCR reads through MiXCR, listing each CDR3 protein once. The table shows about half a million distinct CDR3 sequences, with 34% occurring only once. Sequencing was carried out using blood. The origin of this receptor is a girl aged 2-17 years with multiple sclerosis. V is TRBV6-5 and J is TRBJ1-1; 9 nucleotides match TRBD1. DNA for the CDR3: TGTGCCAGCACCACCGGGACAGGGAAGAGAGCTTTCTTT. Residues: CASTTGTGKRAFF.